The clone carrying this T cell receptor (beta chain) was seen repeatedly, ten times or more. Original data processing: It was from reference gene primer amplification that nucleated cell counts were estimated. Generated by immunoSEQ multiplex PCR, the TCRdb table keeps only in-frame clones and is missing some. For V, J and clone size, that table is used; D and trimming come from the DNA. Of 150,000 to 200,000 clones listed, about 81% are singletons. The data are from a study of blood T cell repertoires in COVID-19. For the study at large: Italy, Spain and the United States were the sources of the convalescent and acute COVID-19 samples. The cDNA or gDNA used as material had been derived from T cells, B-cell-depleted T cells, or PBMCs.

Germline lookup yields CDR1 SGHRS and CDR2 YFSETQ. The trim removed 2 bases at V and 6 bases at J, leaving 7 bases unmatched. The CDR3 extends over 15 amino acids. It was during active infection that Seattle patients were enrolled and then longitudinally followed. This TCR derives from a woman older than 75 with COVID-19, enrolled during active disease. Input material: peripheral blood. The chain uses TRBV5-1 and TRBJ1-4; 7 positions match TRBD1. The CDR3 is CASSLQGPWDEKLFF. The CDR3 nucleotides read TGCGCCAGCAGCTTACAGGGGCCTTGGGATGAAAAACTGTTTTTT.